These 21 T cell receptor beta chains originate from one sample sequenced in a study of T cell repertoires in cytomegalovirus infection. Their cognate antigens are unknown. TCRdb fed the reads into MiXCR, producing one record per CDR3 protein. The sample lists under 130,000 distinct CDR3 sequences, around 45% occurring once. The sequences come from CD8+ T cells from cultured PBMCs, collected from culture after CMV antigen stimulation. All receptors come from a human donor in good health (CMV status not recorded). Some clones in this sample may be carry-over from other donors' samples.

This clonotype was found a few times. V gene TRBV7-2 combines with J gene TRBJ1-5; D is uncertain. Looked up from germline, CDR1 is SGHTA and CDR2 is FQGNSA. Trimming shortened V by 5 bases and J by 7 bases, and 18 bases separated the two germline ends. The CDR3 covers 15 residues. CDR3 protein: CASSPNRAGTQPQHF. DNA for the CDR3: TGTGCCAGCAGCCCCAATCGAGCGGGCACACAGCCCCAGCATTTT. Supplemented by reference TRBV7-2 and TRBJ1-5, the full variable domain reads GAGVSQSPSNKVTEKGKDVELRCDPISGHTALYWYRQSLGQGLEFLIYFQGNSAPDKSGLPSDRFSAERTGGSVSTLTIQRTQQEDSAVYLCASSPNRAGTQPQHFGDGTRLSIL.

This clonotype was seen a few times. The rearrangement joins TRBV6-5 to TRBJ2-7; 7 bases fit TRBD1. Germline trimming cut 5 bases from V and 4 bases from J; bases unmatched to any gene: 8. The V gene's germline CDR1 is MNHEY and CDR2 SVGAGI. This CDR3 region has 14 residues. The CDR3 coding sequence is TGTGCCAGCAGTGGGACAGCCCTTTCATACGAGCAGTACTTC. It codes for CASSGTALSYEQYF.

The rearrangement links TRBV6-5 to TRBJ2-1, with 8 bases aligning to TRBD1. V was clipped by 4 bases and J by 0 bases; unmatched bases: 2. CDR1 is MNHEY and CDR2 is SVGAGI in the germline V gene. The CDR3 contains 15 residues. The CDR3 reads CASSLQGDSYNEQFF. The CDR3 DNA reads TGTGCCAGCAGTTTACAGGGGGACTCCTACAATGAGCAGTTCTTC.

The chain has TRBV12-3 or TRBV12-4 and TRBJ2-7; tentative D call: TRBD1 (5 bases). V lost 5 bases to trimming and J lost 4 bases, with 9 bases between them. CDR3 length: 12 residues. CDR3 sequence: CASSVQEYEQYF. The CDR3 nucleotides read TGTGCCAGCAGTGTACAGGAATACGAGCAGTACTTC.

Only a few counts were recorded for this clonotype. The DNA of the CDR3 is TGTGCCAGCAGCCTGACAGGGGATCTTGAAGCTTTCTTT. It encodes CASSLTGDLEAFF. The V call is TRBV7-2, the J call TRBJ1-1; 8 nucleotides align to TRBD1. The CDR3 has 13 residues. Trimming took 5 bases from V and 7 from J; bases not matched to a gene: 6. CDR1 and CDR2 (germline): SGHTA, FQGNSA.

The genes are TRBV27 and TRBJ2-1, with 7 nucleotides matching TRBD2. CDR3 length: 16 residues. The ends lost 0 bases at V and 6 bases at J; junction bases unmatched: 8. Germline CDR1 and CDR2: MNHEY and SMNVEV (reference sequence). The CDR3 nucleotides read TGTGCCAGCAGTTTATCCCGGGGGGAATGGGCCAATGAGCAGTTCTTC. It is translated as CASSLSRGEWANEQFF.

The CDR3 here is CASSYEGNIQYF. For the CDR3, the DNA is TGTGCCAGCAGTTACGAAGGGAACATTCAGTACTTC. The genes are TRBV6-5 and TRBJ2-4; D uncertain. Per germline, CDR1 MNHEY and CDR2 SVGAGI. The CDR3 is 12 residues long. V dropped 2 bases and J dropped 7 bases, with 6 bases sitting between them.

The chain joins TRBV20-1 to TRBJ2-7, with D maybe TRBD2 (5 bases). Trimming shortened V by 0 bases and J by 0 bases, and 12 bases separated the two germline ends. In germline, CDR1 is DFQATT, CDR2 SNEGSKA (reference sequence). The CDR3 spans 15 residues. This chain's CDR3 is CSARERAEPSYEQYF. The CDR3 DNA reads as TGCAGTGCTAGAGAGAGGGCCGAGCCCTCCTACGAGCAGTACTTC.

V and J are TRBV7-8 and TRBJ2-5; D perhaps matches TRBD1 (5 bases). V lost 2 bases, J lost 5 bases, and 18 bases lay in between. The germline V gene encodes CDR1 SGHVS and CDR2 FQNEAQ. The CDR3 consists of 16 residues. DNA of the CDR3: TGTGCCAGCAGCTTAAGGCGCGGCAGGGTACGGGAGACCCAGTACTTC. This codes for CASSLRRGRVRETQYF.

CDR3 coding DNA: TGTGCCAGCAGCTTGTACTCTGGAAACACCATATATTTT. It encodes CASSLYSGNTIYF. V is TRBV7-2 and J is TRBJ1-3; no reliable D call. The CDR3 consists of 13 residues. Germline V lookup: CDR1 SGHTA, CDR2 FQGNSA. Trimming took 3 bases from V and 0 from J, leaving 3 bases between them.

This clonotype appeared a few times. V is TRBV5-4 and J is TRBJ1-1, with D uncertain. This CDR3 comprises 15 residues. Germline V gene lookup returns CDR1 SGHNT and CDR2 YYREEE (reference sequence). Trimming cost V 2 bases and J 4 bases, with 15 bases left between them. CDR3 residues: CASSFPEEGTTEAFF. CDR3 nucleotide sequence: TGTGCCAGCAGCTTTCCGGAGGAGGGAACCACTGAAGCTTTCTTT.

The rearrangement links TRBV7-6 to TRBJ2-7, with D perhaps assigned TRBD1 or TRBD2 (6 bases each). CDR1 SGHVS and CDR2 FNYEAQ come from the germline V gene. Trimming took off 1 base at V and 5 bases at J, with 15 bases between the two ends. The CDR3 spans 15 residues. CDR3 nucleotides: TGTGCCAGCAGCTTAGGTGTCGGGGGCTCGGACGAGCAGTACTTC. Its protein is CASSLGVGGSDEQYF.

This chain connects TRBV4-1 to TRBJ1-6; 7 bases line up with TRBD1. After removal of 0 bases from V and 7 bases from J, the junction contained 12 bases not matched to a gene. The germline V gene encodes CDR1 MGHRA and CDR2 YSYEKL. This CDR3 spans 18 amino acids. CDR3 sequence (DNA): TGCGCCAGCAGCCAAGATTGGACAGGTGTGATTTTGAATTCACCCCTCCACTTT. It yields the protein CASSQDWTGVILNSPLHF.

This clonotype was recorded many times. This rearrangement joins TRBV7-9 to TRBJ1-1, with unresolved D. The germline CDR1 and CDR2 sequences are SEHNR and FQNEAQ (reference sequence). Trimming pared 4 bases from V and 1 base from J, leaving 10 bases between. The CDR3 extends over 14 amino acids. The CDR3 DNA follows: TGTGCCAGCAGCTCTCGACTGGCGAACACTGAAGCTTTCTTT. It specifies CASSSRLANTEAFF.

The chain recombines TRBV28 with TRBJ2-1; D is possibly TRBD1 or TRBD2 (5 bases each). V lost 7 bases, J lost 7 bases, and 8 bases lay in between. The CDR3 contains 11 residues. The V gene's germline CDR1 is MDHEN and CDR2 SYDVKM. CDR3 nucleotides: TGTGCCAGCAACTGGGGGAATGAGCAGTTCTTC. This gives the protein CASNWGNEQFF.

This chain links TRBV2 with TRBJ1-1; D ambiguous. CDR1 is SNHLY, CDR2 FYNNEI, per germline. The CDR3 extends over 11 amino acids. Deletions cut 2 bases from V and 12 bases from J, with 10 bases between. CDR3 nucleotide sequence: TGTGCCAGCAGTGAAATTGGGGTGTCTTTCTTT. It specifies CASSEIGVSFF.

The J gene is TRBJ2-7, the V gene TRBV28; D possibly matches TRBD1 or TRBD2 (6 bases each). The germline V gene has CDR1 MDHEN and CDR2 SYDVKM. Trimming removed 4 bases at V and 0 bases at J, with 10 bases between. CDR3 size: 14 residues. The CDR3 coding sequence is TGTGCCAGCAGTTATAGGGGGGACTCCTACGAGCAGTACTTC. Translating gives CASSYRGDSYEQYF.

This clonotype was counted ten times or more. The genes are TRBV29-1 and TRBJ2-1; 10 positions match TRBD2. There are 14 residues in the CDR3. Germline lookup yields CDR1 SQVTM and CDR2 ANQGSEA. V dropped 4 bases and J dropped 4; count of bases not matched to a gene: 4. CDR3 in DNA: TGCAGCGTTGCCCCAGCGGGGGGGTACAATGAGCAGTTCTTC. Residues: CSVAPAGGYNEQFF.

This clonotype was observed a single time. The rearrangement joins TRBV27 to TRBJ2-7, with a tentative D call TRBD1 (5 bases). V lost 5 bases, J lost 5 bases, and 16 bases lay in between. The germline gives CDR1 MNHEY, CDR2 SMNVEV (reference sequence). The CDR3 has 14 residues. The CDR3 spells CASSLSNQGNEQYF. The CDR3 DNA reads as TGTGCCAGCAGTCTCTCCAACCAGGGAAACGAGCAGTACTTC.

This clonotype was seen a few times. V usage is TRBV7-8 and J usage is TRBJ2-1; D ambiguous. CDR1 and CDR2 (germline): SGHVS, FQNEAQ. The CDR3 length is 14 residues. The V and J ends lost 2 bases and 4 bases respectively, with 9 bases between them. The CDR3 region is CASSLTTIYNEQFF. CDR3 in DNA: TGTGCCAGCAGCTTAACTACAATTTACAATGAGCAGTTCTTC.

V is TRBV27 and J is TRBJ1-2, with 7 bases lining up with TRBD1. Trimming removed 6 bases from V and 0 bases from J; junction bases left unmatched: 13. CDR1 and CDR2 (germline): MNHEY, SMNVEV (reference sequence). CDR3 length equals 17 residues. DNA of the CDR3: TGTGCCAGCAGACAATCTGGGACAGACCCTTCTAACTATGGCTACACCTTC. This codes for CASRQSGTDPSNYGYTF.